A selection of T cell receptor beta chains follows, all from one sample in a study of blood T cell repertoires in COVID-19. Method: immunoSEQ multiplex PCR; TCRdb's copy keeps in-frame clones and lacks some. The sample shows about 56,000 clones, roughly four fifths of them seen only once. The sequencing sample was made of peripheral blood. These TCRs come from a woman of 80 years or more with acute or convalescent COVID-19. CDR3s include the opening cysteine and the closing phenylalanine or tryptophan. A D gene is named only where the DNA matches it firmly. A row's size may be missing; if present it is once, few, many or a size class.

V	length	J	size	D	DNA	CDR3
TRBV7-8	13	TRBJ2-1	-	-	TGTGCCAGCAGCCAGCCCCTAGGTCATGAGCAGTTCTTC	CASSQPLGHEQFF
TRBV5-4	13	TRBJ1-2	-	TRBD1	TGTGCCAGCAGCTTGAGGGCAGGGGGTGGCTACACCTTC	CASSLRAGGGYTF
TRBV4-2	15	TRBJ2-3	-	-	TGTGCCAGCAGCCAAGAGAGGCTCCCTACAGATACGCAGTATTTT	CASSQERLPTDTQYF
TRBV30	15	TRBJ1-2	few	-	TGTGCCTGGAGTGTACGGGGGAGTTTAGGGTATGGCTACACCTTC	CAWSVRGSLGYGYTF
TRBV10-1	13	TRBJ2-7	-	TRBD1	TGCGCCAGCAGCCCGGGACAGCTATACGAGCAGTACTTC	CASSPGQLYEQYF
TRBV19	15	TRBJ1-5	-	-	TGTGCCAGTAGTTCGCAGGGGTTGGGGAATCAGCCCCAGCATTTT	CASSSQGLGNQPQHF
TRBV9	14	TRBJ1-2	-	-	TGTGCCAGCAGCGTAGGACAGGAGAACTATGGCTACACCTTC	CASSVGQENYGYTF
TRBV28	11	TRBJ1-3	-	-	TGTGCCAGCAGTGCGGGATTCACCATATATTTT	CASSAGFTIYF
TRBV5-8	16	TRBJ1-4	-	-	TGTGCCAGCAGCCATAATGGTCGGGCAACTAATGAAAAACTGTTTTTT	CASSHNGRATNEKLFF
TRBV11-3	13	TRBJ2-1	-	-	TGTGCCAGCAGCTTAGTGTTGGCGGCTGAGCAGTTCTTC	CASSLVLAAEQFF
TRBV7-2	19	TRBJ2-1	-	TRBD2	TGTGCCAGCAGCCCCAGCCGGAAGGGGGTAGCGGGAGTGTACAATGAGCAGTTCTTC	CASSPSRKGVAGVYNEQFF
TRBV12-5	14	TRBJ2-7	-	TRBD1	TGTGCTAGTGGCCAATCCGGGACAGGGGTCGAGCAGTACTTC	CASGQSGTGVEQYF
TRBV12-3/TRBV12-4	12	TRBJ1-1	once	TRBD1	TGTGCCAGCAGTTCCAGGGACAGTGAAGCTTTCTTT	CASSSRDSEAFF
TRBV13	13	TRBJ2-6	-	-	TGTGCCAGCAGACGACAGGGGGCCAACGTCCTGACTTTC	CASRRQGANVLTF
TRBV9	15	TRBJ2-4	-	-	TGTGCCAGCAGCCCGCCAGGAGGGGCCAAAAACATTCAGTACTTC	CASSPPGGAKNIQYF